These T cell receptor beta chains were read from a single sample in a study of CD8+CD57+ T cells in acquired aplastic anemia. TCRdb used MiXCR to reprocess the reads, holding one entry per CDR3 protein. The sample lists some 200,000 distinct CDR3 sequences, under 55% seen once, with around a tenth in the top ten. The material sequenced was sorted CD4+, CD8+, or CD8+CD57+ T cells (not recorded which) from PBMCs. The receptors stem from a human donor with aplastic anemia. The CDR3 runs from the conserved cysteine through the conserved F or W. The order of the fields is CDR3 protein, J gene, V gene, CDR3 length.

CDR3aa: CASSPKGWGRNTEAFF
j_gene: TRBJ1-1
v_gene: TRBV14
len: 16

CDR3aa: CSALRGGAGRPDTQYF
j_gene: TRBJ2-3
v_gene: TRBV20-1
len: 16

CDR3aa: CASSSGLAGGFQETQYF
j_gene: TRBJ2-5
v_gene: TRBV27
len: 17

CDR3aa: CASSVVTGELFF
j_gene: TRBJ2-2
v_gene: TRBV25-1
len: 12

CDR3aa: CATRLGHEQYF
j_gene: TRBJ2-7
v_gene: TRBV19
len: 11

CDR3aa: CASSYSSGGDYEQYF
j_gene: TRBJ2-7
v_gene: TRBV6-5
len: 15

CDR3aa: CASSSINTGELFF
j_gene: TRBJ2-2
v_gene: TRBV7-2
len: 13

CDR3aa: CASSLIKAGGGEQFF
j_gene: TRBJ2-1
v_gene: TRBV7-3
len: 15

CDR3aa: CASSFWAISTDTQYF
j_gene: TRBJ2-3
v_gene: TRBV11-1
len: 15

CDR3aa: CSVGPSGGADTQYF
j_gene: TRBJ2-3
v_gene: TRBV29-1
len: 14

CDR3aa: CASSLFDRDYAGNTIYF
j_gene: TRBJ1-3
v_gene: TRBV7-6
len: 17

CDR3aa: CASRFRGVRTDTQYF
j_gene: TRBJ2-3
v_gene: TRBV2
len: 15

CDR3aa: CASSEMASGVNTQYF
j_gene: TRBJ2-3
v_gene: TRBV10-1
len: 15

CDR3aa: CSGSRAYEQYF
j_gene: TRBJ2-7
v_gene: TRBV29-1
len: 11

CDR3aa: CATSRGGQLYGYTF
j_gene: TRBJ1-2
v_gene: TRBV15
len: 14

CDR3aa: CASSPRRSATDTQYF
j_gene: TRBJ2-3
v_gene: TRBV7-3
len: 15

CDR3aa: CASEYFWGSSTDTQYF
j_gene: TRBJ2-3
v_gene: TRBV11-1
len: 16

CDR3aa: CASSITSGSSYNEQFF
j_gene: TRBJ2-1
v_gene: TRBV2
len: 16

CDR3aa: CASSSRGGQYF
j_gene: TRBJ2-7
v_gene: TRBV7-2
len: 11

CDR3aa: CASSLTGGDEQFF
j_gene: TRBJ2-1
v_gene: TRBV5-1
len: 13

CDR3aa: CASSADRVMNTEAFF
j_gene: TRBJ1-1
v_gene: TRBV18
len: 15

CDR3aa: CATSDLWQSTDTQYF
j_gene: TRBJ2-3
v_gene: TRBV24-1
len: 15

CDR3aa: CASSLGETYEQYF
j_gene: TRBJ2-7
v_gene: TRBV7-6
len: 13

CDR3aa: CASSPTGYEGYTF
j_gene: TRBJ1-2
v_gene: TRBV19
len: 13

CDR3aa: CATSDSTREDTQYF
j_gene: TRBJ2-3
v_gene: TRBV24-1
len: 14

CDR3aa: CAISARTSYGYTF
j_gene: TRBJ1-2
v_gene: TRBV10-3
len: 13

CDR3aa: CSAAGGNLNQPQHF
j_gene: TRBJ1-5
v_gene: TRBV20-1
len: 14

CDR3aa: CASSVLNQPQHF
j_gene: TRBJ1-5
v_gene: TRBV19
len: 12

CDR3aa: CASSSRDRGINQPQHF
j_gene: TRBJ1-5
v_gene: TRBV18
len: 16

CDR3aa: CSARDVQSLLYNEQFF
j_gene: TRBJ2-1
v_gene: TRBV20-1
len: 16

CDR3aa: CASSIGQINEKLFF
j_gene: TRBJ1-4
v_gene: TRBV19
len: 14

CDR3aa: CASSPPPDGNTEAFF
j_gene: TRBJ1-1
v_gene: TRBV27
len: 15

CDR3aa: CSARDRDTPYEQYF
j_gene: TRBJ2-7
v_gene: TRBV20-1
len: 14

CDR3aa: CASSSYGVQKSYEQYF
j_gene: TRBJ2-7
v_gene: TRBV27
len: 16

CDR3aa: CASSYSGTSGSLEQFF
j_gene: TRBJ2-1
v_gene: TRBV6-2/TRBV6-3
len: 16

CDR3aa: CASSVQGRDEQYF
j_gene: TRBJ2-7
v_gene: TRBV2
len: 13

CDR3aa: CASSLRGMDIQYF
j_gene: TRBJ2-4
v_gene: TRBV5-1
len: 13

CDR3aa: CASSRDRVMGQPQHF
j_gene: TRBJ1-5
v_gene: TRBV19
len: 15

CDR3aa: CASSQFRSQPQHF
j_gene: TRBJ1-5
v_gene: TRBV2
len: 13

CDR3aa: CATRQAQDGELFF
j_gene: TRBJ2-2
v_gene: TRBV12-3/TRBV12-4
len: 13

CDR3aa: CSAKARHRGGNNSPLHF
j_gene: TRBJ1-6
v_gene: TRBV20-1
len: 17

CDR3aa: CASSSSLTSGRETEQFF
j_gene: TRBJ2-1
v_gene: TRBV11-2
len: 17

CDR3aa: CASSVARGSYNEQFF
j_gene: TRBJ2-1
v_gene: TRBV9
len: 15

CDR3aa: CASSQEGAGHSGANVLTF
j_gene: TRBJ2-6
v_gene: TRBV4-3
len: 18

CDR3aa: CASSGEGGGSREETQYF
j_gene: TRBJ2-5
v_gene: TRBV2
len: 17

CDR3aa: CASSLGDRMNTEAFF
j_gene: TRBJ1-1
v_gene: TRBV7-9
len: 15

CDR3aa: CASSPYPGADTQYF
j_gene: TRBJ2-3
v_gene: TRBV18
len: 14

CDR3aa: CAIGSTVSEQPQHF
j_gene: TRBJ1-5
v_gene: TRBV10-3
len: 14

CDR3aa: CASSLTGVGYGYTF
j_gene: TRBJ1-2
v_gene: TRBV27
len: 14

CDR3aa: CSAGTGTEQYF
j_gene: TRBJ2-7
v_gene: TRBV20-1
len: 11

CDR3aa: CATSRGQGAGYGYTF
j_gene: TRBJ1-2
v_gene: TRBV15
len: 15

CDR3aa: CASSLGQGWSIQYF
j_gene: TRBJ2-4
v_gene: TRBV7-2
len: 14

CDR3aa: CASSTPWGPSMGEQFF
j_gene: TRBJ2-1
v_gene: TRBV12-3/TRBV12-4
len: 16

CDR3aa: CASMAWSGNTIYF
j_gene: TRBJ1-3
v_gene: TRBV2
len: 13

CDR3aa: CASRDTGGEQYF
j_gene: TRBJ2-7
v_gene: TRBV19
len: 12

CDR3aa: CASSLTGIQETQYF
j_gene: TRBJ2-5
v_gene: TRBV5-1
len: 14

CDR3aa: CASRLGLSTEAFF
j_gene: TRBJ1-1
v_gene: TRBV7-2
len: 13

CDR3aa: CATSRANYGYTF
j_gene: TRBJ1-2
v_gene: TRBV15
len: 12

CDR3aa: CASSITGGGSPLHF
j_gene: TRBJ1-6
v_gene: TRBV19
len: 14

CDR3aa: CAISPGTTDMNTEAFF
j_gene: TRBJ1-1
v_gene: TRBV10-3
len: 16